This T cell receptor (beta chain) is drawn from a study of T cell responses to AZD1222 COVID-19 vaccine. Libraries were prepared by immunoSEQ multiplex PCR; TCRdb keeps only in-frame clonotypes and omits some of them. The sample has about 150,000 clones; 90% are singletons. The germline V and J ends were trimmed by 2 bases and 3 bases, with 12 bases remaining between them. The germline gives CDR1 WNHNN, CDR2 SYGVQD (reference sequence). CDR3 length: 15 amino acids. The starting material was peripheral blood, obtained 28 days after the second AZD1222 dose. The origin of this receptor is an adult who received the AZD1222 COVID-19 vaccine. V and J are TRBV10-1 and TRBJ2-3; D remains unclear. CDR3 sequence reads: CASSENRVGTDTQYF. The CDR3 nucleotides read TGCGCCAGCAGTGAGAACCGGGTCGGAACAGATACGCAGTATTTT.